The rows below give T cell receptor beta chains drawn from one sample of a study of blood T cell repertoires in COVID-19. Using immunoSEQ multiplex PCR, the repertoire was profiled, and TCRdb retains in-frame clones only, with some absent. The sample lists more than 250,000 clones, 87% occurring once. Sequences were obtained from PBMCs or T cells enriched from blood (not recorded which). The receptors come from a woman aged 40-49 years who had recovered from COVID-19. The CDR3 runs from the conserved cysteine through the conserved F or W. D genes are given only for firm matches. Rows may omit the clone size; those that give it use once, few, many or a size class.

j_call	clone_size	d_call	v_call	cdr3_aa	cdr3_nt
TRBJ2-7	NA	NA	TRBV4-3	CASSHTGSGGYEQYF	TGCGCCAGCAGCCACACAGGGAGTGGGGGCTACGAGCAGTACTTC
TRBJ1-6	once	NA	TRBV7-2	CASSINSPLHF	TGTGCCAGCAGCATAAATTCACCCCTCCACTTT
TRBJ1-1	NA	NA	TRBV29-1	CSADRSNTEAFF	TGCAGCGCTGACAGATCGAACACTGAAGCTTTCTTT
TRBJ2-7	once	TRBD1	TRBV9	CASSVGDRGREQYF	TGTGCCAGCAGCGTAGGGGACAGGGGACGGGAGCAGTACTTC
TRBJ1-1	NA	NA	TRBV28	CASSSEMNTEAFF	TGTGCCAGCAGTAGTGAGATGAACACTGAAGCTTTCTTT
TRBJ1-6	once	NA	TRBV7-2	CASSRGGNSPLHF	TGTGCCAGCAGTAGGGGAGGGAATTCACCCCTCCACTTT
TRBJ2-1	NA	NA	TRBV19	CASSTAGVIRNEQFF	TGTGCCAGTAGTACCGCCGGAGTTATACGCAATGAGCAGTTCTTC
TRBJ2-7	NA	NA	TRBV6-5	CASSGRGGAGEQYF	TGTGCCAGCAGCGGCAGAGGGGGCGCGGGAGAGCAGTACTTC
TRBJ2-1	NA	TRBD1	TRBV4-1	CASSPSVWTGDNEQFF	TGCGCCAGCAGCCCCTCCGTGTGGACAGGGGACAATGAGCAGTTCTTC
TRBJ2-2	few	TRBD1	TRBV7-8	CASSPRDRGRTGELFF	TGTGCCAGCAGCCCACGGGACAGGGGGCGAACCGGGGAGCTGTTTTTT
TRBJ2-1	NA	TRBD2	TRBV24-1	CATSDYQTSGAYNEQFF	TGTGCCACCAGTGACTATCAGACTAGCGGAGCTTACAATGAGCAGTTCTTC
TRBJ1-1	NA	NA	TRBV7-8	CASSLERFGVVRAFF	TGTGCCAGCAGCTTAGAGCGGTTCGGCGTGGTGAGAGCTTTCTTT
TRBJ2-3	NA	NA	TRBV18	CASSRTLAGASTDTQYF	TGTGCCAGCTCACGCACTCTGGCAGGGGCGAGCACAGATACGCAGTATTTT
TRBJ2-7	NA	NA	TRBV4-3	CASSQAEGSSYEQYF	TGCGCCAGCAGCCAAGCGGAGGGGTCCTCCTACGAGCAGTACTTC
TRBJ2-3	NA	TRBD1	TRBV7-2	CASSSGGADTQYF	TGTGCCAGCAGCTCAGGGGGCGCAGATACGCAGTATTTT
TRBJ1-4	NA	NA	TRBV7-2	CASSLRFGEKLFF	TGTGCCAGCAGCTTGCGATTCGGGGAAAAACTGTTTTTT
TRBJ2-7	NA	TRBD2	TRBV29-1	CSVEREGRGEQYF	TGCAGCGTTGAACGGGAGGGGAGGGGCGAGCAGTACTTC
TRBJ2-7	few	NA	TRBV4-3	CASSQVGDWDEQYF	TGCGCCAGCAGCCAAGTCGGGGATTGGGACGAGCAGTACTTC
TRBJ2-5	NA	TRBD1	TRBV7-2	CASSFSHRGGTQYF	TGTGCCAGCAGCTTTTCCCACAGGGGCGGGACCCAGTACTTC
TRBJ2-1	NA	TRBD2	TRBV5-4	CASSLVGSGRAVEQFF	TGTGCCAGCAGCTTGGTTGGTAGCGGGAGGGCCGTTGAGCAGTTCTTC
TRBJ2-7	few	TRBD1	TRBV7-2	CASSLDNRGYEQYF	TGTGCCAGCAGCTTAGATAACAGGGGCTACGAGCAGTACTTC
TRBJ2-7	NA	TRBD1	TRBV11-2	CASSQGQGLSYEQYF	TGTGCCAGCAGCCAGGGACAGGGGCTTTCCTACGAGCAGTACTTC
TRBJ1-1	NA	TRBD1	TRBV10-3	CAISEQGAWNTEAFF	TGTGCCATCAGTGAACAGGGGGCCTGGAACACTGAAGCTTTCTTT
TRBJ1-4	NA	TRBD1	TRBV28	CASRRQGAGEKLFF	TGTGCCAGCAGACGACAGGGGGCAGGTGAAAAACTGTTTTTT
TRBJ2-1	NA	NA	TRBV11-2	CASTQRAGTSYNEQFF	TGTGCCAGCACCCAAAGGGCGGGAACCTCCTACAATGAGCAGTTCTTC
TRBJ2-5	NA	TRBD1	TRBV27	CASRQGQGETQYF	TGTGCCAGTAGACAGGGACAGGGAGAGACCCAGTACTTC
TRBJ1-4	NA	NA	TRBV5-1	CASSLGDYEKLFF	TGCGCCAGCAGCTTGGGAGACTATGAAAAACTGTTTTTT
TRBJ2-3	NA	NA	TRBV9	CASSVVGSMGTDTQYF	TGTGCCAGCAGCGTAGTCGGTAGCATGGGCACAGATACGCAGTATTTT
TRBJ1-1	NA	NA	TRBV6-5	CASSNQGMNTEAFF	TGTGCCAGCAGCAATCAGGGTATGAACACTGAAGCTTTCTTT
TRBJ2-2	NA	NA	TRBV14	CASSQSVLGAGELFF	TGTGCCAGCAGCCAATCTGTGTTAGGAGCCGGGGAGCTGTTTTTT
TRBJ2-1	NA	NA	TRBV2	CASREDYYSYNEQFF	TGTGCCAGCAGGGAGGACTATTACTCCTACAATGAGCAGTTCTTC
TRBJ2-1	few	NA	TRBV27	CASSSPYRYRDEQFF	TGTGCCAGCAGTTCCCCATACCGATACAGGGATGAGCAGTTCTTC
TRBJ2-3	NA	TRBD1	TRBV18	CASTQTGGVTDTQYF	TGTGCCAGCACACAGACAGGGGGCGTTACGGATACGCAGTATTTT
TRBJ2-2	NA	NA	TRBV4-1	CASSKVQGLVGELFF	TGCGCCAGCAGTAAAGTGCAGGGTTTGGTAGGGGAGCTGTTTTTT
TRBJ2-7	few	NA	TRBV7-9	CASSLARDRSYEQYF	TGTGCCAGCAGCTTAGCGCGGGACCGAAGCTACGAGCAGTACTTC
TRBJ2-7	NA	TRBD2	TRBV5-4	CASSLDLGTSGTMGEQYF	TGTGCCAGCAGCTTAGACCTCGGGACTAGCGGGACCATGGGCGAGCAGTACTTC
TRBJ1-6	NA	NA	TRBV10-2	CASSLTSRSSYNSPLHF	TGCGCCAGCAGTCTTACGAGTCGGAGCTCCTATAATTCACCCCTCCACTTT